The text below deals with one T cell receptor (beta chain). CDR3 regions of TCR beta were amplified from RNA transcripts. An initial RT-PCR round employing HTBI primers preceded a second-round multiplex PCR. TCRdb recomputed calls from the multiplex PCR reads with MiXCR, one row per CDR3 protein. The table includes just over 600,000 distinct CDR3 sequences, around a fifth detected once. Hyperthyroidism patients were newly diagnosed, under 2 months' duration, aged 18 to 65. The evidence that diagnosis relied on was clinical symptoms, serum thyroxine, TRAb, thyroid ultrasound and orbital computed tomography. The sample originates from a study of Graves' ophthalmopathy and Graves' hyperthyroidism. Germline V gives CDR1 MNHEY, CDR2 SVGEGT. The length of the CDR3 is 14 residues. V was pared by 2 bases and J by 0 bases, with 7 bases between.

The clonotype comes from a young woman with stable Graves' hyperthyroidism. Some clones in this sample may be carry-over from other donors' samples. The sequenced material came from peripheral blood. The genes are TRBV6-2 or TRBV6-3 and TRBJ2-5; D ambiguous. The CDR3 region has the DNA TGTGCCAGCAGTTACGAACTAAACCAAGAGACCCAGTACTTC. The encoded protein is CASSYELNQETQYF.